This TCR beta chain comes out of a study of radiotherapy plus CTLA-4 blockade in lung cancer. Broader study findings: Clones derived from tumor TCRs expanded in blood after radiotherapy plus ipilimumab. Response, reportedly, was best predicted by interferon-beta along with early blood T cell clone dynamics.

Method: immunoSEQ multiplex PCR; TCRdb's copy keeps in-frame clones and lacks some. This sample has 70,000 to 90,000 clones, with roughly 78% found just once. This CDR3 region has 18 residues. V lost 1 base to trimming and J lost 5 bases; unmatched junction nucleotides: 13. The germline CDR1 and CDR2 sequences are GTSNPN and SVGIG (reference sequence). Remarks on this clone: Antigen: not known.

Treatment of patients with chemo-refractory metastatic non-small-cell lung cancer consisted of focal radiation plus CTLA-4 blockade with ipilimumab. Sequencing was performed on peripheral blood, taken from a patient treated with radiotherapy plus ipilimumab. The chain carries TRBV30 and TRBJ1-6; 8 bases agree with TRBD1. This TCR was recovered from a human donor with non-small cell lung cancer who had a complete response to radiotherapy plus ipilimumab. CDR3 bases: TGTGCCTGGAGTGCCGGACAGGGCATCTTTAGACATAATTCACCCCTCCACTTT. It encodes CAWSAGQGIFRHNSPLHF.